Listed below are T cell receptor beta chains from one sample, sequenced in a study of blood T cell repertoires in COVID-19. Produced via immunoSEQ multiplex PCR; TCRdb's table is partial and in-frame only. The data show about 90,000 clones, approximately 90% seen once. Material: peripheral blood. The origin of the receptors is a man in his fifties with acute or convalescent COVID-19. Both conserved end residues are part of each CDR3. Fields, in order: CDR3 protein, V gene, CDR3 length.

CATSRSTGGQPQHF TRBV15 14
CASTSGTGSYNEQFF TRBV6-5 15
CASSQDSYEQYF TRBV7-9 12
CAWIPAGVVHEQYF TRBV30 14
CASSNRELTNEKLFF TRBV5-6 15
CASSALYSGNTIYF TRBV5-6 14
CASSPSQYEQYF TRBV18 12
CASSQQGTTDTQYF TRBV6-5 14
CASSEGRGLNTEAFF TRBV6-1 15
CASSPTREITGNTIYF TRBV7-2 16